The entry below gives a single T cell receptor (beta chain) sequence along with its context. This clone was detected once. Its antigen is unknown. Per-nucleotide qualities are absent, and no much larger clonotype sits a single base away. There are 16 amino acids in the CDR3, from cysteine to phenylalanine inclusive. Only CDR3 DNA is held: 48 bases, read in frame from base 1. Trimming removed 5 bases from V and 2 bases from J; the gene matches leave 10 bases unexplained. CDR1 and CDR2 were assigned from the germline V gene as KGHDR and SFDVKD. This specimen's time point label, interpreted: baseline before first vaccination. Samples from vaccinated people were obtained from the UK trials COV001 and COV002, which included a single-blind randomized controlled phase 2/3 trial of AZD1222 (ChAdOx1 nCoV-19) in healthy adults. Trial participant PBMC samples were collected at day 0 and day 28 after the second dose for TCRbeta chain sequencing.

The sample comes from a study of T cell responses to AZD1222 COVID-19 vaccine (dated by TCRdb to the early 2020s). In terms of the full investigation: AZD1222 recipients given second doses at about 4 weeks or at about 12 weeks were pooled, since spike-specific TCR depth and breadth were not found to differ between the two schedules. A total of 230 to 250 trial participants underwent TCR sequencing, of whom 207 received two doses of AZD1222 and about 25 received two doses of the MenACWY control vaccine. Trial participants were enrolled by age into 18-55, 56-69 and 70-plus year subgroups, with approximately 150, 30 and 60 TCR-sequenced participants respectively. The paper's findings and limits, for the study overall: After two AZD1222 doses, both the breadth and the depth of spike-specific TCRs were significantly higher than at day 0 and than in MenACWY recipients. Conclusions about previously exposed vaccinees were limited because only six AZD1222 recipients were SARS-CoV-2 seropositive at baseline. Because no samples from the day 14 peak response were available, repertoires could be characterized only after the peak T cell response. Reportedly, close to half of the unique spike-specific TCRs recognized epitopes lying outside the regions that are mutated in the B.1.351 and B.1.1.7 variants. In the small 56-69-year group, the increase in depth fell short of significance, most likely because of low power. Participants were mostly white British, with more females than males. The authors suggested clonal diversity may have been underestimated. The vaccine-associated CD4 TCRs covered the entire spike protein, and the dominant responses fell in regions 160-218 and 743-854.

The CDR3 regions of human TCRbeta chains were subjected to immunosequencing. In the authors' own workflow: TCRs in the repertoires were compared against a reference library of SARS-CoV-2-specific TCRs that had been generated with the MIRA antigen-specificity platform. Breadth was defined as the fraction of unique TCRs that were SARS-CoV-2-associated, and depth was defined as the fraction of total T cells that were SARS-CoV-2-associated. Using the MIRA data, each spike-specific TCR was mapped to the spike region that the TCR reacts to and placed in a CD4 or CD8 class. Log10-transformed breadth and depth values were compared by one-way ANOVA with Sidak's multiple comparisons tests. Entries here come from immuneACCESS through TCRdb and include only in-frame sequences with V and J called. Some clones fail to appear in such tables; in the studies checked, an unresolved V gene covers under half of the shortfall, and the cause of the remainder is unknown. The V and J calls and clone size were taken over from that table, and D and trimming were inferred from the DNA. The sample table records roughly 140,000 clones; 92% of these occur just once. The ten largest clones take up over 1.5% of the sample.

This TCR derives from an adult in good health. The chain links TRBV24-1 with TRBJ2-5; 7 bases in the middle match TRBD2. The sequencing used peripheral blood, collected on day 0 of AZD1222 vaccination. The CDR3 here reads CATSAFAGTTQETQYF. The sequenced DNA: TGTGCCACCAGTGCTTTTGCGGGGACTACTCAAGAGACCCAGTACTTC.